A single sample is the source of the 12 T cell receptor beta chains below, sequenced in a study of identical twins. TCRdb ran MiXCR on the 5' RACE reads and lists one entry per CDR3 protein. The table lists around 450,000 distinct CDR3 sequences, over 12% of them singletons, with about 0.52% in the top ten. Separately, the same data were catalogued under a study of yellow fever vaccine responses in identical twins.

The sample comprised CD4+ T cells sorted from blood. Every receptor here comes from a woman between 18 and 29 years old in good health.

This clonotype was counted only a few times. This chain uses TRBV24-1 with TRBJ2-3; 13 positions agree with TRBD2. The CDR3 has 17 residues. Per the germline V gene, CDR1 is KGHDR and CDR2 is SFDVKD. With V trimmed by 3 bases and J by 3 bases, 5 bases remained unmatched. Here the CDR3 DNA reads TGTGCCACCAGTGATGTAGGGACTAGCGGGAAGACAGATACGCAGTATTTT. As protein: CATSDVGTSGKTDTQYF.

The rearrangement joins TRBV7-9 to TRBJ2-5; D is unresolved. V was clipped by 1 base and J by 0 bases, with 6 bases between them. Germline assignment: CDR1 SEHNR and CDR2 FQNEAQ (reference sequence). This CDR3 comprises 14 residues. CDR3 loop: CASSLGRYQETQYF. The CDR3 DNA is TGTGCCAGCAGCTTAGGGCGGTACCAAGAGACCCAGTACTTC.

In this sample, this clonotype turned up a few times. The genes are TRBV7-2 and TRBJ2-7; D call uncertain. Germline CDR1 SGHTA, CDR2 FQGNSA. The CDR3 loop spans 14 amino acids. Between the trimmed V and J ends, which lost 3 bases and 0 bases, there was a span of 9 bases. Here the CDR3 reads CASSFGRSSYEQYF. As DNA, the CDR3 is TGTGCCAGCAGCTTCGGCAGAAGCTCCTACGAGCAGTACTTC.

A few counts support this clonotype. CDR3 loop: CASSLAGGKGSYNEQFF. The CDR3 DNA reads as TGTGCCAGCAGTCTCGCAGGGGGCAAGGGCTCCTACAATGAGCAGTTCTTC. The rearrangement links TRBV12-3 or TRBV12-4 to TRBJ2-1; 8 bases align to TRBD1. V gave up 5 bases and J gave up 0 bases; unmatched junction bases: 9. The CDR3 covers 17 residues.

The chain is built from TRBV28 and TRBJ2-3; D unclear. CDR3 length equals 14 residues. Germline lookup yields CDR1 MDHEN and CDR2 SYDVKM. With 3 bases removed from V and 6 bases from J, the gap between germline ends came to 13 bases. CDR3 in amino acids: CASSFGPPKDTQYF. The CDR3 DNA sequence: TGTGCCAGCAGTTTTGGGCCTCCAAAGGATACGCAGTATTTT.

This clonotype was counted ten times or more. The V and J genes are TRBV29-1 and TRBJ2-2; 11 bases are shared with TRBD1. Trimming removed 6 bases from V and 6 bases from J; junction bases left unmatched: 12. Per the germline V gene, CDR1 is SQVTM and CDR2 is ANQGSEA. The CDR3 loop spans 16 amino acids. Here the CDR3 DNA reads TGCAGCGTCGTTGGACAGGGGGCGCCACGGTCCGGGGAGCTGTTTTTT. This encodes CSVVGQGAPRSGELFF.

This clonotype was seen more than once but under ten times. J is TRBJ2-3 and V is TRBV4-3; TRBD2 aligns across 15 bases. Trimming removed 1 base from V and 4 bases from J; junction bases left unmatched: 12. Germline V gene lookup returns CDR1 LGHNA and CDR2 YSLEER. The CDR3 totals 20 residues. CDR3 nucleotide sequence: TGCGCCAGCAGCCAAGTTACGGGCGGACTAGCGGGAGGGCCCGCAGATACGCAGTATTTT. As protein: CASSQVTGGLAGGPADTQYF.

There are a few counts of this clonotype. The chain has TRBV27 and TRBJ2-4; D may be TRBD1 or TRBD2 (6 bases each). V was trimmed by 4 bases and J by 2 bases, leaving 18 bases between them. The length of the CDR3 is 17 residues. Looked up from germline, CDR1 is MNHEY and CDR2 is SMNVEV (reference sequence). The CDR3 DNA reads as TGTGCCAGCAGTTCTTTCTTACAGGGAGGTTCCAAAAACATTCAGTACTTC. It specifies CASSSFLQGGSKNIQYF.

DNA of the CDR3: TGCGCCAGCAGCTTGATAAACTCTGGGGCCAACGTCCTGACTTTC. It is translated as CASSLINSGANVLTF. J is TRBJ2-6 and V is TRBV5-1; D is uncertain. CDR1 is SGHRS, CDR2 YFSETQ, per germline. The CDR3 runs to 15 residues. V lost 1 base to trimming and J lost 0 bases, with 5 bases between them.

Only a few counts were recorded for this clonotype. The V call is TRBV15, the J call TRBJ2-7; TRBD1 might be the D (6 bases). V was pared by 4 bases and J by 0 bases, with 13 bases between. The CDR3 runs 15 residues. From germline, CDR1 is LNHNV and CDR2 YYDKDF (reference sequence). In nucleotides, the CDR3 is TGTGCCACCAGCAAACTAGGGGGTTCCTCCTACGAGCAGTACTTC. This sequence encodes CATSKLGGSSYEQYF.

This clonotype has a handful of counts. This sequence joins TRBV12-3 or TRBV12-4 and TRBJ1-2; D unclear. Trimming stripped 3 bases from V and 8 bases from J, with 7 bases between. There are 11 residues in the CDR3. This CDR3 reads CASSLWWGYTF. The CDR3 region has the DNA TGTGCCAGCAGTTTGTGGTGGGGCTACACCTTC.

This clonotype was seen a handful of times. The chain recombines TRBV4-3 with TRBJ2-7; a weak D match, TRBD1 (6 bases). The length of the CDR3 is 15 residues. Deletions cut 0 bases from V and 5 bases from J, with 14 bases between. CDR1 is LGHNA and CDR2 is YSLEER in the germline V gene. The CDR3 loop reads CASSQDRGFSDEQYF. The CDR3 DNA is TGCGCCAGCAGCCAAGACAGGGGTTTCAGTGACGAGCAGTACTTC.